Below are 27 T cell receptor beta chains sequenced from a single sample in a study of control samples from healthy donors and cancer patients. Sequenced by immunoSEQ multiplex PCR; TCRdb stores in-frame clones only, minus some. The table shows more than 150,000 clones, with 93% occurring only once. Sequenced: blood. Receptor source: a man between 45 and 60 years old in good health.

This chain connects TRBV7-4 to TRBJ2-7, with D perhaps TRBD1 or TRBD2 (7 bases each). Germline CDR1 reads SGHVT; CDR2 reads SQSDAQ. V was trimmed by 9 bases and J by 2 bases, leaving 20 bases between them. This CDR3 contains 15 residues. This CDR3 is CARKRVRGRAYEQYF. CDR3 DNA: TGTGCCAGGAAGAGGGTCAGGGGGAGGGCCTACGAGCAGTACTTC.

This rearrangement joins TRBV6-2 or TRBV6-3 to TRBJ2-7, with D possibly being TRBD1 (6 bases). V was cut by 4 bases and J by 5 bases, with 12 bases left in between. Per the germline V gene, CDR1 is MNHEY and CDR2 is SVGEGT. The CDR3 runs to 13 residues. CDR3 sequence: CASSFTGRDEQYF. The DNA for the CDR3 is TGTGCCAGCAGTTTCACAGGGCGTGACGAGCAGTACTTC.

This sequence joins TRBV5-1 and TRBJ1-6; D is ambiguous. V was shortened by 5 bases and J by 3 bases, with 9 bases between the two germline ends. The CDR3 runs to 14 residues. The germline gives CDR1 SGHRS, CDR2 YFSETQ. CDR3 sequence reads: CASRGGDYNSPLHF. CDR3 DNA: TGCGCCAGCAGAGGTGGGGACTATAATTCACCCCTCCACTTT.

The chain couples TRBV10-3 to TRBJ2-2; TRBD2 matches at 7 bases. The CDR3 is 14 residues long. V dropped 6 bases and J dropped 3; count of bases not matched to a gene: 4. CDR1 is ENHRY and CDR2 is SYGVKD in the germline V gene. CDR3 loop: CAIRDGLDTGELFF. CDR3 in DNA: TGTGCCATCAGGGACGGACTAGACACCGGGGAGCTGTTTTTT.

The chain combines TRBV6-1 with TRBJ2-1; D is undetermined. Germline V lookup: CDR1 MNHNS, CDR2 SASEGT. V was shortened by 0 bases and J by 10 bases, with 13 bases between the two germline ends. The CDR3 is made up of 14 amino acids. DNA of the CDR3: TGTGCCAGCAGTGAAGCGCGCGCTGTACGGGAGCAGTTCTTC. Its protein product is CASSEARAVREQFF.

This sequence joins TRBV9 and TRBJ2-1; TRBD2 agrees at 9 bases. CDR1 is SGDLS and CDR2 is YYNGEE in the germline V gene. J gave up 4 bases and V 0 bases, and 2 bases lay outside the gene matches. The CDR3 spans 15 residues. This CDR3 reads CASSVGAGGYNEQFF. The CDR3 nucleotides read TGTGCCAGCAGCGTAGGAGCGGGAGGTTACAATGAGCAGTTCTTC. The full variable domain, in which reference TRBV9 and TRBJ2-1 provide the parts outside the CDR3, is DSGVTQTPKHLITATGQRVTLRCSPRSGDLSVYWYQQSLDQGLQFLIQYYNGEERAKGNILERFSAQQFPDLHSELNLSSLELGDSALYFCASSVGAGGYNEQFFGPGTRLTVL.

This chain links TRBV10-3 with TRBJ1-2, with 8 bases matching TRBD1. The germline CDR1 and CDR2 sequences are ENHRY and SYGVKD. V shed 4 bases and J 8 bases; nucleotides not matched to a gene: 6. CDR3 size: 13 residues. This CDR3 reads CAISGGTGGGYTF. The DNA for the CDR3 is TGTGCCATCAGTGGTGGGACAGGAGGCGGCTACACCTTC.

The CDR3 coding sequence is TGTGCCAGCAGTGAATCGAGATTAGCGGGAGGTGATGAGCAGTTCTTC. Translating it yields CASSESRLAGGDEQFF. V usage is TRBV6-1 and J usage is TRBJ2-1, with TRBD2 identical over 10 bases. CDR1 MNHNS and CDR2 SASEGT come from the germline V gene. The V segment lost 2 bases and the J segment 8 bases; nucleotides outside the gene matches: 9. The CDR3 consists of 16 residues.

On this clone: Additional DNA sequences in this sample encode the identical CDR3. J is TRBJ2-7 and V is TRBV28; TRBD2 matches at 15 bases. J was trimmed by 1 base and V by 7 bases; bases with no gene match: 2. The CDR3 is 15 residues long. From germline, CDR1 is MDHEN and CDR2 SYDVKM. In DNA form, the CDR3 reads TGTGCCAGCACAGGACTAGCGGGAGGGTCCTACGAGCAGTACTTC. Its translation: CASTGLAGGSYEQYF.

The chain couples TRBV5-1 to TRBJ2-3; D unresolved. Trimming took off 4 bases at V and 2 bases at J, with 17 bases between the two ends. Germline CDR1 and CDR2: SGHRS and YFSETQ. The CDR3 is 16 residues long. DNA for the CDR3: TGCGCCAGCAGCGCGTCAGCGAATATAGACACAGATACGCAGTATTTT. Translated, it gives CASSASANIDTDTQYF.

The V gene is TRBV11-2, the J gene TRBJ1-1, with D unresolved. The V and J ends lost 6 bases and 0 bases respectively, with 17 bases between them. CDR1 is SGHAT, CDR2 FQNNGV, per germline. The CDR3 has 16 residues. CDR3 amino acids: CASRETARYMNTEAFF. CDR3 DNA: TGTGCCAGCAGAGAAACAGCCCGCTATATGAACACTGAAGCTTTCTTT. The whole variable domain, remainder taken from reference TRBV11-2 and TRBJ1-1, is EAGVAQSPRYKIIEKRQSVAFWCNPISGHATLYWYQQILGQGPKLLIQFQNNGVVDDSQLPKDRFSAERLKGVDSTLKIQPAKLEDSAVYLCASRETARYMNTEAFFGQGTRLTVV.

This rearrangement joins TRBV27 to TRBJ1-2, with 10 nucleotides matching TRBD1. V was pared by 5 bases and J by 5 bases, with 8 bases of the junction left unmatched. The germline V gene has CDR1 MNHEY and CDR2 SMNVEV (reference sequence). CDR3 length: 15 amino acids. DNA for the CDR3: TGTGCCAGCAGTCCCGGGACAGGGGCCCATTATGGCTACACCTTC. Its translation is CASSPGTGAHYGYTF.

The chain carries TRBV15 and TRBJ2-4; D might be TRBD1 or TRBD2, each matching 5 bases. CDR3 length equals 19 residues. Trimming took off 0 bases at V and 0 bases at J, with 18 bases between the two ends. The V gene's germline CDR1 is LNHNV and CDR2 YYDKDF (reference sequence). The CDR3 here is CATSRDPGTVRQAKNIQYF. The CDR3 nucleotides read TGTGCCACCAGCAGAGACCCAGGGACGGTTCGACAAGCCAAAAACATTCAGTACTTC.

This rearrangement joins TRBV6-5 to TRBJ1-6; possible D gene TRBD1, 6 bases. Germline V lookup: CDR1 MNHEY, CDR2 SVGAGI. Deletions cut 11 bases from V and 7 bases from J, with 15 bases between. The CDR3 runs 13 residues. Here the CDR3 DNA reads TGTGCCGGACGAACAGGGAACAATTCACCCCTCCACTTT. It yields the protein CAGRTGNNSPLHF.

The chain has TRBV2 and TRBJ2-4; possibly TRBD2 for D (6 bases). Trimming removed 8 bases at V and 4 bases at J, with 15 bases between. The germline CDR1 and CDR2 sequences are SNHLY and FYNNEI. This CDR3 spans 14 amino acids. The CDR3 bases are TGTGCCAGCGGACGGGCGGGGCTGAAAAACATTCAGTACTTC. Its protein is CASGRAGLKNIQYF. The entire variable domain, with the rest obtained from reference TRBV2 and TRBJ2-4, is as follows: EPEVTQTPSHQVTQMGQEVILRCVPISNHLYFYWYRQILGQKVEFLVSFYNNEISEKSEIFDDQFSVERPDGSNFTLKIRSTKLEDSAMYFCASGRAGLKNIQYFGAGTRLSVL.

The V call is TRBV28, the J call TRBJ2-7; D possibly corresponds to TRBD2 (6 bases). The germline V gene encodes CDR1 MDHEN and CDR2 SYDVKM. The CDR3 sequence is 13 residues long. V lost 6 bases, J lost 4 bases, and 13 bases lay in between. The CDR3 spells CASSGGFLYEQYF. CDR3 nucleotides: TGTGCCAGCAGCGGGGGTTTTCTTTACGAGCAGTACTTC.

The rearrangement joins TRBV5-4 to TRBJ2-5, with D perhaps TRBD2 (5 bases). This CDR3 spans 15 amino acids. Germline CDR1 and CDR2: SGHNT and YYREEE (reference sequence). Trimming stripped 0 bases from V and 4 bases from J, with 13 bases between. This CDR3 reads CASSLGRTLGETQYF. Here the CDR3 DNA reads TGTGCCAGCAGCTTGGGGAGGACCCTAGGAGAGACCCAGTACTTC. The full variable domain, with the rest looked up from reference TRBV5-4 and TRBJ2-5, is ETGVTQSPTHLIKTRGQQVTLRCSSQSGHNTVSWYQQALGQGPQFIFQYYREEENGRGNFPPRFSGLQFPNYSSELNVNALELDDSALYLCASSLGRTLGETQYFGPGTRLLVL.

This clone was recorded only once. CDR3 DNA sequence: TGTGCCTGGAGTGCCTCTTTTGGTCTAGGGGGTGAGACCCAGTACTTC. This translates into CAWSASFGLGGETQYF. V and J are TRBV30 and TRBJ2-5; D might be TRBD1 (6 bases). Germline V CDR1 and CDR2: GTSNPN, SVGIG (reference sequence). The CDR3 totals 16 residues. Trimming left V 1 base short and J 5 bases short, with 20 bases between.

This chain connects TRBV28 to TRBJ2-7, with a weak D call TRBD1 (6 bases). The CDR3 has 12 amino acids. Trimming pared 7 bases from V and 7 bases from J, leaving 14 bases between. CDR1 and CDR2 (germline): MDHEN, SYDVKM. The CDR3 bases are TGTGCCAGCAATACAGGGAAGTGGGAGCAGTACTTC. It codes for CASNTGKWEQYF.

CDR3 nucleotide sequence: TGTGCCAGCAGTGAAATCGGTCGGGCAATTGGGGCCAACGTCCTGACTTTC. It encodes CASSEIGRAIGANVLTF. The chain combines TRBV6-1 with TRBJ2-6; D remains unclear. The V end lost 2 bases, the J end lost 3 bases, and 14 bases lay between the germline ends. CDR3 size: 17 residues. Per the germline V gene, CDR1 is MNHNS and CDR2 is SASEGT.

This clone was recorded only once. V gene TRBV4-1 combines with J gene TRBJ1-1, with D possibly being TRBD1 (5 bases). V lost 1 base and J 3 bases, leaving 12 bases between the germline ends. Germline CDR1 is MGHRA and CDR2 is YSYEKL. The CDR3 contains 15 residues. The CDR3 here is CASSQVGQADTEAFF. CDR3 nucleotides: TGCGCCAGCAGCCAAGTAGGACAAGCAGACACTGAAGCTTTCTTT.

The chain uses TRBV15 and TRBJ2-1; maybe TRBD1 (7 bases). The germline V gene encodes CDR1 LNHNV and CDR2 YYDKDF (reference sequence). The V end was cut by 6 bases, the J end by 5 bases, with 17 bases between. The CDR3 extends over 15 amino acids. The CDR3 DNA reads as TGTGCCACCAGAGTACAGGGGACGGGAGACAATGAGCAGTTCTTC. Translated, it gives CATRVQGTGDNEQFF.

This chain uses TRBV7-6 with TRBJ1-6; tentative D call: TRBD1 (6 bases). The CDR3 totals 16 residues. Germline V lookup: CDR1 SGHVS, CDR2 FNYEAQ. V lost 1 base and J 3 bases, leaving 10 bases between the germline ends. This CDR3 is CASSLDGGRYNSPLHF. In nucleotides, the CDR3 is TGTGCCAGCAGCTTAGATGGGGGCCGCTATAATTCACCCCTCCACTTT.

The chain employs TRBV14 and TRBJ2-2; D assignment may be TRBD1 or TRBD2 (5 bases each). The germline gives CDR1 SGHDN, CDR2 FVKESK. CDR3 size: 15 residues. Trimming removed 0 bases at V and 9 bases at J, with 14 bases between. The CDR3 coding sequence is TGTGCCAGCAGCCAAGAACTAGGGGCGTCCCGGGAGCTGTTTTTT. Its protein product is CASSQELGASRELFF.

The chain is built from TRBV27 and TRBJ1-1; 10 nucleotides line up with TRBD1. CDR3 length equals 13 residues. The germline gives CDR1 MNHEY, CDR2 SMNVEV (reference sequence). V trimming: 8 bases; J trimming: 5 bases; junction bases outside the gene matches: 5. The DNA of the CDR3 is TGTGCCAGCGTTAGACAGGGGGCAACTGAAGCTTTCTTT. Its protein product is CASVRQGATEAFF.

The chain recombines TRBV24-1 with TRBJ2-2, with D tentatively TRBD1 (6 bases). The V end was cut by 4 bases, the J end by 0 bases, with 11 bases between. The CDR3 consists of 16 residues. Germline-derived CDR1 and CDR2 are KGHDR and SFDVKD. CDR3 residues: CATSELGGSNTGELFF. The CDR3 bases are TGTGCCACCAGTGAACTAGGGGGTTCGAACACCGGGGAGCTGTTTTTT.

The CDR3 loop reads CASSYSTGINEKLFF. The CDR3 coding sequence is TGTGCCAGCAGTTACTCGACCGGGATTAATGAAAAACTGTTTTTT. V and J are TRBV6-5 and TRBJ1-4; D not certain. The V gene lost 0 bases and the J gene lost 4 bases, with 9 bases spanning the gap. Germline V gene data show CDR1 as MNHEY and CDR2 as SVGAGI. The length of the CDR3 is 15 residues.